The 11 T cell receptor beta chains below all came from one sample that was sequenced in a study of cytomegalovirus exposure and HLA in healthy donors. Using immunoSEQ multiplex PCR, the repertoire was profiled, and TCRdb retains in-frame clones only, with some absent. The sample holds under 250,000 clones, roughly 81% seen once. The sequencing sample was made of PBMCs. The receptors come from a woman aged 30 to 39 in good health and CMV-seronegative.

This chain connects TRBV30 to TRBJ2-6; tentative D call: TRBD1 (6 bases). This CDR3 spans 15 amino acids. Trimming stripped 4 bases from V and 0 bases from J, with 10 bases between. Germline V gives CDR1 GTSNPN, CDR2 SVGIG (reference sequence). This CDR3 is CAWTGATSGANVLTF. DNA of the CDR3: TGTGCCTGGACAGGGGCCACCTCTGGGGCCAACGTCCTGACTTTC.

This chain joins TRBV4-1 and TRBJ2-4, with 15 bases identical to TRBD2. Trimming removed 3 bases from V and 0 bases from J; junction bases left unmatched: 3. Germline lookup yields CDR1 MGHRA and CDR2 YSYEKL. The CDR3 has 18 residues. CDR3 in amino acids: CASSQGLAGGLAKNIQYF. The CDR3 DNA reads as TGCGCCAGCAGCCAGGGACTAGCGGGAGGCCTAGCCAAAAACATTCAGTACTTC.

The gene calls are TRBV5-1 and TRBJ1-2, with D hard to call. The CDR3 runs 14 residues. V was shortened by 0 bases and J by 0 bases, with 6 bases between the two germline ends. The germline V gene has CDR1 SGHRS and CDR2 YFSETQ. The CDR3 reads CASSLGGANYGYTF. The CDR3 DNA reads TGCGCCAGCAGCTTGGGCGGTGCTAACTATGGCTACACCTTC.

This clone occurred once. The V gene is TRBV18, the J gene TRBJ2-2, with TRBD1 matching over 8 bases. The CDR3 contains 15 residues. Germline loops: CDR1 KGHSH, CDR2 LQKENI. Trimming cost V 4 bases and J 6 bases; bases outside gene matches: 7. The CDR3 bases are TGTGCCAGCTCACGAGACAGGGGTGTCGCCGGGGAGCTGTTTTTT. It yields the protein CASSRDRGVAGELFF.

This clone was picked up a small number of times. The rearrangement uses TRBV11-3 and TRBJ2-1; 12 bases are a match to TRBD2. With 5 bases clipped from V and 6 bases from J, the junction kept 8 bases outside the gene matches. Germline V gene lookup returns CDR1 SGHNT and CDR2 YENEEA. The CDR3 is 16 amino acids. The CDR3: CASSRLAGEVGNEQFF. CDR3 coding DNA: TGTGCCAGCAGCCGACTAGCGGGAGAAGTGGGCAATGAGCAGTTCTTC.

V gene TRBV7-8 combines with J gene TRBJ1-3; D possibly corresponds to TRBD1 (5 bases). Trimming removed 5 bases at V and 0 bases at J, with 8 bases between. CDR1 is SGHVS and CDR2 is FQNEAQ in the germline V gene. The CDR3 contains 14 residues. The CDR3 region is CASSLQGSGNTIYF. As DNA, the CDR3 is TGTGCCAGCAGCCTTCAGGGCTCTGGAAACACCATATATTTT.

J is TRBJ1-5 and V is TRBV4-1; no clear D gene. From germline, CDR1 is MGHRA and CDR2 YSYEKL. The CDR3 is 16 amino acids. V lost 0 bases to trimming and J lost 0 bases, with 9 bases between them. The chain's CDR3 is CASSQDSTRSNQPQHF. In nucleotides, the CDR3 is TGCGCCAGCAGCCAAGATTCCACTCGTAGCAATCAGCCCCAGCATTTT.

This CDR3 is CASSQDPTSGIPGELFF. CDR3 nucleotide sequence: TGCGCCAGCAGCCAAGATCCCACTAGCGGTATACCCGGGGAGCTGTTTTTT. The gene calls are TRBV4-1 and TRBJ2-2; 8 bases match TRBD2. The ends lost 0 bases at V and 6 bases at J; junction bases unmatched: 9. CDR3 length: 17 residues. Looked up from germline, CDR1 is MGHRA and CDR2 is YSYEKL.

This clone has only a few counts. This sequence joins TRBV2 and TRBJ1-2; D gene ambiguous. This CDR3 is 10 amino acids long. Germline lookup yields CDR1 SNHLY and CDR2 FYNNEI. Trimming shortened V by 8 bases and J by 8 bases, and 9 bases separated the two germline ends. In DNA, the CDR3 is TGTGCCAGCCGGGCGGGGGGCTACACCTTC. Protein product: CASRAGGYTF.

The chain combines TRBV2 with TRBJ2-7, with 10 bases matching TRBD2. V gave up 6 bases and J gave up 2 bases; unmatched junction bases: 16. This CDR3 is 18 amino acids long. The germline V gene has CDR1 SNHLY and CDR2 FYNNEI. CDR3 coding DNA: TGTGCCAGCAGCGCCCTTCCCGTTCAGCGGGAGGGAACCTACGAGCAGTACTTC. This sequence encodes CASSALPVQREGTYEQYF. Full variable domain (missing parts from reference TRBV2 and TRBJ2-7): EPEVTQTPSHQVTQMGQEVILRCVPISNHLYFYWYRQILGQKVEFLVSFYNNEISEKSEIFDDQFSVERPDGSNFTLKIRSTKLEDSAMYFCASSALPVQREGTYEQYFGPGTRLTVT.

V and J are TRBV18 and TRBJ2-2, with unresolved D. Germline CDR1 reads KGHSH; CDR2 reads LQKENI. V was clipped by 5 bases and J by 5 bases, with 6 bases between them. The CDR3 consists of 12 residues. Here the CDR3 reads CASSEETGELFF. The CDR3, as DNA: TGTGCCAGCTCAGAGGAGACCGGGGAGCTGTTTTTT.